This TCR beta chain was profiled in a study of T cells in Graves' hyperthyroidism and ophthalmopathy. Study-level findings and limits: Most thyroid clonotypes with frequency above 0.001 were detected in blood.

TCR beta CDR3 regions were amplified from RNA. Using the HTBI primer set, a first-round RT-PCR was run on the TCR CDR3. From the multiplex PCR reads, TCRdb called clonotypes with MiXCR, one entry per CDR3 protein. Found here are roughly 380,000 distinct CDR3 sequences, roughly an eighth of them singletons; the top ten hold around 5.3%. The CDR3 spans 16 residues. Germline lookup yields CDR1 LGHNA and CDR2 YSLEER. Trimming took off 0 bases at V and 0 bases at J, with 9 bases between the two ends. This clonotype has only a few counts. Its antigen is unknown. The chain carries TRBV4-3 and TRBJ1-5; D is undetermined. This receptor was taken from a woman under 30 with Graves' hyperthyroidism. Input material: blood. CDR3 nucleotides: TGCGCCAGCAGCCAAGATTACAGAGCTAGCAATCAGCCCCAGCATTTT. The encoded protein is CASSQDYRASNQPQHF.